Presented here are 13 T cell receptor beta chains from one specimen sequenced in a study of CD8+ T cells in alopecia areata. Treatment meaning: oral pan-JAK inhibitor, 5-10 mg twice daily. As the sequencing template, cDNA was produced by extracting RNA and reverse transcribing it. Libraries were prepared by immunoSEQ multiplex PCR; TCRdb keeps only in-frame clonotypes and omits some of them. The sample shows 95,000 to 150,000 clones, 60% to 65% of them seen only once. Sequencing was performed on CD4+ T cells sorted from blood, taken at week 4, from a patient treated with tofacitinib. Receptors originate from a human donor with alopecia areata.

The CDR3 spells CASSLDTGPQETQYF. DNA of the CDR3: TGCGCCAGCAGCTTGGACACCGGGCCACAAGAGACCCAGTACTTC. The chain combines TRBV5-1 with TRBJ2-5; unclear D gene. In germline, CDR1 is SGHRS, CDR2 YFSETQ. With 0 bases removed from V and 2 bases from J, the gap between germline ends came to 11 bases. This CDR3 contains 15 residues.

By share of the sample, this clone is medium-sized. The chain is built from TRBV7-2 and TRBJ2-7, with TRBD2 matching 9 bases. CDR3 length: 15 residues. Germline assignment: CDR1 SGHTA and CDR2 FQGNSA. V lost 5 bases, J lost 4 bases, and 9 bases stayed unmatched. The CDR3 DNA reads as TGTGCCAGCAGCCCCCGCGGCGGGGGGGTTTACGAGCAGTACTTC. Protein sequence: CASSPRGGGVYEQYF.

The V and J genes are TRBV7-2 and TRBJ2-5, with 7 bases matching TRBD2. After removal of 4 bases from V and 2 bases from J, the junction contained 1 base not matched to a gene. The CDR3 contains 13 residues. In germline, CDR1 is SGHTA, CDR2 FQGNSA. The CDR3 region is CASSSGLQETQYF. The CDR3 DNA is TGTGCCAGCAGCTCGGGACTACAAGAGACCCAGTACTTC.

The sample holds one count of this clone. The J gene is TRBJ1-6, the V gene TRBV2; D is possibly TRBD1 (6 bases). This CDR3 is 13 amino acids long. Germline V gene sequence: CDR1 SNHLY, CDR2 FYNNEI. Trimming pared 7 bases from V and 7 bases from J, leaving 11 bases between. The CDR3 protein is CASTTGRNSPLHF. DNA of the CDR3: TGTGCCAGCACCACAGGGAGGAATTCACCCCTCCACTTT.

This chain links TRBV7-9 with TRBJ2-1, with 9 bases identical to TRBD2. Looked up from germline, CDR1 is SEHNR and CDR2 is FQNEAQ (reference sequence). The CDR3 has 16 residues. The ends lost 5 bases at V and 4 bases at J; junction bases unmatched: 9. CDR3 sequence reads: CASSPPGLAEYNEQFF. Here the CDR3 DNA reads TGTGCCAGCAGCCCGCCGGGACTAGCTGAGTACAATGAGCAGTTCTTC.

This chain connects TRBV7-2 to TRBJ1-5; possible D gene TRBD1, 6 bases. Germline CDR1 SGHTA, CDR2 FQGNSA. This CDR3 is 15 amino acids long. The ends were cut back, 1 base at V and 2 bases at J, with 9 bases in the middle. CDR3 coding DNA: TGTGCCAGCAGCTTAGGGACAGTAGGCAATCAGCCCCAGCATTTT. This codes for CASSLGTVGNQPQHF.

This clone was seen a single time. V and J are TRBV7-2 and TRBJ2-6; D call uncertain. V was pared by 5 bases and J by 0 bases, with 5 bases between. Germline values: CDR1 SGHTA, CDR2 FQGNSA. The CDR3 runs 14 residues. Written as DNA, the CDR3 is TGTGCCAGCAGCCAGAGCTCTGGGGCCAACGTCCTGACTTTC. Its protein product is CASSQSSGANVLTF.

The V gene is TRBV10-3, the J gene TRBJ2-7; 8 bases map to TRBD1. Germline lookup yields CDR1 ENHRY and CDR2 SYGVKD. This CDR3 is built from 13 residues. V shed 4 bases and J 5 bases; nucleotides not matched to a gene: 4. CDR3 DNA sequence: TGTGCCATCAGTGCCGTACAGGGGGACGAGCAGTACTTC. Translated: CAISAVQGDEQYF.

A few counts support this clone. The chain joins TRBV29-1 to TRBJ2-2; D uncertain. There are 11 residues in the CDR3. With 6 bases removed from V and 4 bases from J, the gap between germline ends came to 6 bases. Looked up from germline, CDR1 is SQVTM and CDR2 is ANQGSEA. The CDR3 reads CSVGSTGELFF. The CDR3, as DNA: TGCAGCGTGGGGTCCACCGGGGAGCTGTTTTTT.

This clone appeared a few times. CDR3 sequence (DNA): TGTGCCAGCAGCCAAGTAGGCGGGAGCTTGTCCGGGGAGCTGTTTTTT. It encodes CASSQVGGSLSGELFF. The V and J genes are TRBV14 and TRBJ2-2; 7 bases agree with TRBD2. The CDR3 totals 16 residues. The germline gives CDR1 SGHDN, CDR2 FVKESK. V lost 1 base, J lost 6 bases, and 8 bases stayed unmatched.

The V gene is TRBV10-3, the J gene TRBJ2-2; no clear D. The germline V gene has CDR1 ENHRY and CDR2 SYGVKD. The CDR3 sequence is 13 residues long. V was trimmed by 5 bases and J by 1 base, leaving 5 bases between them. As DNA, the CDR3 is TGTGCCATCAGTCAGGAGAACACCGGGGAGCTGTTTTTT. It encodes CAISQENTGELFF.

This chain connects TRBV18 to TRBJ1-5, with a possible D match to TRBD1 (5 bases). This CDR3 has 14 residues. V was cut by 3 bases and J by 7 bases, with 13 bases left in between. Germline V gives CDR1 KGHSH, CDR2 LQKENI. CDR3 amino acids: CASSPGTEGQPQHF. The CDR3 nucleotides read TGTGCCAGCTCACCGGGGACGGAGGGGCAGCCCCAGCATTTT.

The chain joins TRBV9 to TRBJ2-7; 7 bases are shared with TRBD2. J lost 5 bases, V lost 0 bases, and 11 bases had no gene match. Looked up from germline, CDR1 is SGDLS and CDR2 is YYNGEE. CDR3 size: 16 residues. CDR3 region: CASSVVEGAGWNEQYF. CDR3 sequence (DNA): TGTGCCAGCAGCGTAGTTGAAGGAGCGGGGTGGAACGAGCAGTACTTC.